This T cell receptor beta chain was obtained from a study of blood T cell repertoires in COVID-19. Study as a whole: Samples of COVID-19 (acute and convalescent) were obtained from the United States, Italy and Spain. The cDNA or gDNA used as material had been derived from T cells, B-cell-depleted T cells, or PBMCs.

Original analysis: Reference gene primer amplification yielded estimated nucleated cell counts. This table comes from immunoSEQ multiplex PCR, and its TCRdb copy is limited to in-frame clones, with some not included. V and J calls and clone size are copied from that table; D and trimming were computed from the DNA. The sample contains about 140,000 clones, approximately 78% of which appear only once. This TCR came from a man aged 60 to 75 who had recovered from COVID-19. Sequenced material: peripheral blood.

CDR3 in amino acids: CASSVGSGWPYEQYF. The CDR3 bases are TGTGCCAGCAGCGTAGGCTCAGGGTGGCCCTACGAGCAGTACTTC. This chain links TRBV9 with TRBJ2-7; D is perhaps TRBD1 (5 bases). Germline V lookup: CDR1 SGDLS, CDR2 YYNGEE. The CDR3 has 15 amino acids. The V end lost 0 bases, the J end lost 2 bases, and 12 bases lay between the germline ends.